A single sample gave rise to the 9 T cell receptor beta chains below, sequenced in a study of T-cell reconstitution after alpha-beta-depleted transplantation in children. The authors prepared the TCRbeta library with unique molecular identifiers. TCRdb itself ran the PCR reads through MiXCR, one entry per CDR3 protein. This sample has fewer than 400,000 distinct CDR3 sequences, with about a fifth found just once. The material was PBMCs from the stem cell graft donor, obtained from the stem cell graft. The receptors derive from a human donor who donated a stem cell graft to a child with acute myeloid leukemia.

V usage is TRBV2 and J usage is TRBJ1-2, with D possibly TRBD1 on 5 matching bases. The V end was cut by 7 bases, the J end by 6 bases, with 9 bases between. Germline values: CDR1 SNHLY, CDR2 FYNNEI. The CDR3 is 11 amino acids. The CDR3 DNA is TGTGCCAGCACGGCGGGGGATGGCTACACCTTC. Protein product: CASTAGDGYTF.

This clonotype showed up just a few times. CDR3 nucleotide sequence: TGTGCCACCAGCCTCAATGAGTTCTACGAGCAGTACTTC. It translates to CATSLNEFYEQYF. The chain combines TRBV15 with TRBJ2-7; D not resolved. V was shortened by 5 bases and J by 3 bases, with 11 bases between the two germline ends. Germline loops: CDR1 LNHNV, CDR2 YYDKDF (reference sequence). The CDR3 covers 13 residues.

This clonotype was found many times. The chain uses TRBV20-1 and TRBJ2-3; D uncertain. The CDR3 totals 15 residues. Germline V gives CDR1 DFQATT, CDR2 SNEGSKA (reference sequence). V lost 1 base to trimming and J lost 5 bases, with 16 bases between them. For the CDR3, the DNA is TGCAGTGCTAGAGGTGGCGGCTTCGGCAAAGATACGCAGTATTTT. Encoded protein: CSARGGGFGKDTQYF.

This clonotype came up many times. V usage is TRBV20-1 and J usage is TRBJ2-5, with TRBD2 matching over 14 bases. The germline gives CDR1 DFQATT, CDR2 SNEGSKA (reference sequence). The CDR3 sequence is 16 residues long. Losses at the gene ends were 6 bases for V and 4 bases for J; bases not matched to a gene: 10. Written as DNA, the CDR3 is TGCAGTGCCTCGGCGGGACTAGCGGGAGTCATAGAGACCCAGTACTTC. Its protein product is CSASAGLAGVIETQYF.

This clonotype was recorded a few times. The chain recombines TRBV4-2 with TRBJ2-3; no firm D call. This CDR3 comprises 16 residues. Germline values: CDR1 LGHNA, CDR2 YNFKEQ. The V end lost 0 bases, the J end lost 0 bases, and 10 bases lay between the germline ends. The CDR3 protein is CASSQDTALSTDTQYF. Here the CDR3 DNA reads TGTGCCAGCAGCCAAGACACGGCCCTCAGCACAGATACGCAGTATTTT.

This clonotype was observed at least ten times. This chain joins TRBV29-1 and TRBJ2-1, with TRBD1 as a possible D gene (6 bases). The CDR3 runs to 15 residues. From germline, CDR1 is SQVTM and CDR2 ANQGSEA. Between the trimmed V and J ends, which lost 6 bases and 6 bases, there was a span of 21 bases. For the CDR3, the DNA is TGCAGCGTACCCTTCTATACGTCGACAGGCAATGAGCAGTTCTTC. Encoded protein: CSVPFYTSTGNEQFF.

This clonotype has at least ten counts. The chain recombines TRBV20-1 with TRBJ2-7, with 9 bases identical to TRBD1. Germline CDR1 and CDR2: DFQATT and SNEGSKA (reference sequence). V lost 2 bases and J lost 2; bases outside the gene matches: 4. This CDR3 spans 14 amino acids. The CDR3: CSARSRDRAYEQYF. The DNA of the CDR3 is TGCAGTGCTAGATCCCGGGACAGGGCCTACGAGCAGTACTTC.

This clonotype has just a few counts. The chain has TRBV20-1 and TRBJ2-7; D is unclear. Trimming pared 2 bases from V and 0 bases from J, leaving 11 bases between. The CDR3 contains 14 residues. Germline V lookup: CDR1 DFQATT, CDR2 SNEGSKA (reference sequence). This chain's CDR3 is CSARPGLISYEQYF. The CDR3 DNA reads TGCAGTGCTAGACCGGGCCTGATCTCCTACGAGCAGTACTTC.

This clonotype was picked up a small number of times. J is TRBJ1-5 and V is TRBV20-1; D might be TRBD1 (5 bases). The CDR3 sequence is 19 residues long. CDR1 and CDR2 from the germline V gene are DFQATT and SNEGSKA (reference sequence). Trimming shortened V by 0 bases and J by 3 bases, and 24 bases separated the two germline ends. The CDR3 reads CSARDSPAGGRWDNQPQHF. CDR3 bases: TGCAGTGCTAGAGATTCCCCGGCCGGGGGAAGGTGGGACAATCAGCCCCAGCATTTT.